This T cell receptor (beta chain) appears in the sequencing data of a study of tumor-infiltrating lymphocytes in primary liver carcinoma. The CDR3 is 15 residues long. The V segment lost 6 bases and the J segment 3 bases; nucleotides outside the gene matches: 5. CDR1 is MNHEY and CDR2 is SVGAGI in the germline V gene. Study observations and caveats: Tumor top-250-clone fraction significantly exceeded that of blood (p = 0.039).

The researchers obtained blood RNA from unsorted whole blood and also extracted germline DNA. With chronic HBV infection, the patients were also treatment-naive. Starting material of 450 to 500 ng total RNA yielded TCR beta cDNA via a constant-region primer. Amplification in three nested multiplex PCR rounds with slightly modified ARM-PCR gave rise to TCR beta libraries. TRBV1-TRBV30 forward primers paired with a C-beta reverse primer drove the first two PCR rounds, ten to eleven cycles each. Using its own MiXCR run on the multiplex PCR reads, TCRdb lists one record per CDR3 protein. The table records hundreds of thousands of distinct CDR3 sequences, roughly 60% of them present only once. This clonotype was recorded many times. Its specificity is unknown.

The sample consisted of peripheral blood. The TCR was taken from a man in his forties or fifties with primary liver carcinoma and hepatitis B virus infection. This chain links TRBV6-5 with TRBJ2-5; the match to TRBD1 covers 12 bases. CDR3 in DNA: TGTGCCAGCAGGTTGGGACAGGGGGCTAAAGAGACCCAGTACTTC. As protein: CASRLGQGAKETQYF.